The 13 T cell receptor beta chains in this list originate from one sample, sequenced in a study of T cell responses to AZD1222 COVID-19 vaccine. The assay was immunoSEQ multiplex PCR, and TCRdb's table has in-frame clones only and misses some. The table records about 56,000 clones, approximately 80% of them present only once. Sequencing used peripheral blood, obtained 28 days after the second AZD1222 dose. The receptors shown here come from an adult who received the AZD1222 COVID-19 vaccine.

V usage is TRBV16 and J usage is TRBJ1-2, with a weak D call TRBD1 (5 bases). The CDR3 has 12 residues. From germline, CDR1 is KGHSY and CDR2 FQNENV. V gave up 4 bases and J gave up 8 bases, with 11 bases separating them. CDR3 sequence reads: CASSLGTGGYTF. The CDR3 bases are TGTGCCAGCAGCCTAGGGACGGGCGGCTACACCTTC.

The chain has TRBV6-5 and TRBJ2-3; D assignment may be TRBD1 or TRBD2 (5 bases each). The CDR3 is made up of 15 amino acids. The germline V and J ends were trimmed by 1 base and 5 bases, with 13 bases remaining between them. Per germline, CDR1 MNHEY and CDR2 SVGAGI. CDR3 sequence reads: CASSYWGKGGDTQYF. In nucleotides, the CDR3 is TGTGCCAGCAGTTACTGGGGGAAAGGTGGAGATACGCAGTATTTT.

The chain employs TRBV5-4 and TRBJ2-7; 7 positions match TRBD2. Trimming at V came to 4 bases and at J to 7 bases, leaving 11 bases not matched to a gene. The length of the CDR3 is 14 residues. In germline, CDR1 is SGHNT, CDR2 YYREEE (reference sequence). The CDR3 DNA is TGTGCCAGCAGCCGGGCCGCGGGAGTGGGTGAGCAGTACTTC. Its translation: CASSRAAGVGEQYF. Looking up the rest from reference TRBV5-4 and TRBJ2-7 gives the full variable domain: ETGVTQSPTHLIKTRGQQVTLRCSSQSGHNTVSWYQQALGQGPQFIFQYYREEENGRGNFPPRFSGLQFPNYSSELNVNALELDDSALYLCASSRAAGVGEQYFGPGTRLTVT.

The V gene is TRBV6-2 or TRBV6-3, the J gene TRBJ2-7, with D possibly matching TRBD2 (5 bases). V dropped 6 bases and J dropped 2 bases, with 14 bases sitting between them. CDR3 length: 14 amino acids. CDR1 and CDR2 (germline): MNHEY, SVGEGT. CDR3: CASSLGGSPYEQYF. The CDR3 nucleotides are TGTGCCAGCAGCCTAGGAGGCAGCCCCTACGAGCAGTACTTC.

This chain joins TRBV9 and TRBJ1-2; 9 bases fit TRBD1. V shed 4 bases and J 8 bases; nucleotides not matched to a gene: 15. CDR3 length: 16 amino acids. Per the germline V gene, CDR1 is SGDLS and CDR2 is YYNGEE. This CDR3 reads CASSTRLSGQGNGYTF. The CDR3 nucleotides read TGTGCCAGCAGCACCCGTTTGTCCGGACAGGGGAACGGCTACACCTTC.

This sequence joins TRBV7-9 and TRBJ1-5; TRBD1 agrees at 10 bases. The CDR3 has 16 amino acids. V dropped 5 bases and J dropped 7; count of bases not matched to a gene: 11. Germline V gives CDR1 SEHNR, CDR2 FQNEAQ (reference sequence). CDR3: CASSKGGTGVGQPQHF. The CDR3 DNA reads as TGTGCCAGCAGCAAAGGGGGGACAGGGGTAGGACAGCCCCAGCATTTT.

V usage is TRBV6-5 and J usage is TRBJ1-1, with TRBD1 matching 8 bases. The CDR3 covers 14 residues. J gave up 5 bases and V 6 bases, and 8 bases lay outside the gene matches. In germline, CDR1 is MNHEY, CDR2 SVGAGI. The CDR3 DNA reads as TGTGCCAGCAGCACTTCTACAGGGGGGACTGAAGCTTTCTTT. This codes for CASSTSTGGTEAFF.

The genes are TRBV19 and TRBJ2-5; perhaps TRBD1 as D (6 bases). From germline, CDR1 is LNHDA and CDR2 SQIVND (reference sequence). The CDR3 loop spans 16 amino acids. Trimming cost V 4 bases and J 1 base, with 16 bases left between them. In DNA form, the CDR3 reads TGTGCCAGTAGTACAAGAAGTACAGGGATCCAAGAGACCCAGTACTTC. Translation gives CASSTRSTGIQETQYF. The full variable domain, with the rest looked up from reference TRBV19 and TRBJ2-5, is DGGITQSPKYLFRKEGQNVTLSCEQNLNHDAMYWYRQDPGQGLRLIYYSQIVNDFQKGDIAEGYSVSREKKESFPLTVTSAQKNPTAFYLCASSTRSTGIQETQYFGPGTRLLVL.

The chain joins TRBV2 to TRBJ2-7, with D hard to call. Germline CDR1 reads SNHLY; CDR2 reads FYNNEI. Trimming shortened V by 8 bases and J by 6 bases, and 11 bases separated the two germline ends. The CDR3 is made up of 11 amino acids. The CDR3 DNA sequence: TGTGCCAGCGTTTACGTTGCCGAGCAGTACTTC. Residues: CASVYVAEQYF.

This clone came up a few times. The chain uses TRBV19 and TRBJ2-1, with D maybe TRBD1 (6 bases). From germline, CDR1 is LNHDA and CDR2 SQIVND (reference sequence). V was pared by 0 bases and J by 1 base, with 7 bases between. The CDR3 spans 15 residues. In nucleotides, the CDR3 is TGTGCCAGTAGTATAGACAGGGGATCCTACAATGAGCAGTTCTTC. It translates to CASSIDRGSYNEQFF.

The chain uses TRBV14 and TRBJ1-3; the D is unclear. CDR1 is SGHDN, CDR2 FVKESK, per germline. Trimming took off 1 base at V and 4 bases at J, with 5 bases between the two ends. The CDR3 contains 13 residues. CDR3 loop: CASSQVGGNTIYF. The CDR3 DNA reads as TGTGCCAGCAGCCAAGTGGGGGGAAACACCATATATTTT. The full variable domain, completed using reference TRBV14 and TRBJ1-3, is EAGVTQFPSHSVIEKGQTVTLRCDPISGHDNLYWYRRVMGKEIKFLLHFVKESKQDESGMPNNRFLAERTGGTYSTLKVQPAELEDSGVYFCASSQVGGNTIYFGEGSWLTVV.

The chain links TRBV14 to TRBJ1-1, with no clear D. In germline, CDR1 is SGHDN, CDR2 FVKESK. Trimming removed 6 bases at V and 0 bases at J, with 8 bases between. CDR3 size: 13 residues. CDR3 nucleotides: TGTGCCAGCAGTAAGACAATGAACACTGAAGCTTTCTTT. It specifies CASSKTMNTEAFF.

The genes are TRBV18 and TRBJ2-6; weak D call: TRBD1 (6 bases). Germline values: CDR1 KGHSH, CDR2 LQKENI. The CDR3 has 15 amino acids. V shed 4 bases and J shed 0 bases, with 7 bases lying between them. CDR3 nucleotide sequence: TGTGCCAGCTCACAACAGGGCTCTGGGGCCAACGTCCTGACTTTC. Translated, it gives CASSQQGSGANVLTF.